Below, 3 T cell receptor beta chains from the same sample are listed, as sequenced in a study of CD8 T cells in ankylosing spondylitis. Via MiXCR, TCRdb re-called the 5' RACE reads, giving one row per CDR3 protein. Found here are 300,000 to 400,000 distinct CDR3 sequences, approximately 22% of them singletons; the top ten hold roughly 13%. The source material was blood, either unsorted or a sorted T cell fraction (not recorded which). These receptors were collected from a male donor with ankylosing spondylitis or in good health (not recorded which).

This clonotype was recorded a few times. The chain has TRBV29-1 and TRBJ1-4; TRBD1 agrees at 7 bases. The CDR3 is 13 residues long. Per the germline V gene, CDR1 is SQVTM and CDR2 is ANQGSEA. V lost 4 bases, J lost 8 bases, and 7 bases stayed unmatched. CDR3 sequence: CSVVETGSEKLFF. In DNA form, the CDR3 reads TGCAGCGTTGTGGAGACAGGGAGCGAAAAACTGTTTTTT.

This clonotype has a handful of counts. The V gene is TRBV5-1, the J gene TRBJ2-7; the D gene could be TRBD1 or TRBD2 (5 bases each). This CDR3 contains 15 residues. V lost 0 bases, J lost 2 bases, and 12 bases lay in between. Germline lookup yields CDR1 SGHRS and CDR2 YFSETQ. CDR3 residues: CASSLEGTGTYEQYF. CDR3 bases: TGCGCCAGCAGCTTGGAAGGGACGGGCACCTACGAGCAGTACTTC.

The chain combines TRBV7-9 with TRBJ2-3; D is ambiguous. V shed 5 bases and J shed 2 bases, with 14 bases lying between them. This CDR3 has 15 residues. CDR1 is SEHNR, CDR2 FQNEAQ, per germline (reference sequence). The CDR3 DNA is TGTGCCAGCAGCGATATTCTAAGGCTCACAGATACGCAGTATTTT. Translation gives CASSDILRLTDTQYF.